Following are 6 T cell receptor beta chains from one sample sequenced in a study of CD8+CD57+ T cells in acquired aplastic anemia. Both TCR beta VDJ combination and CDR3 sequence profiling were carried out. Genomic DNA was the template for this profiling. TCRdb re-derived calls from the reads in MiXCR, one entry per CDR3 protein. Of approximately 380,000 distinct CDR3 sequences in the sample, 55% to 75% were seen once. The specimen sequenced was sorted CD4+, CD8+, or CD8+CD57+ T cells (not recorded which) from PBMCs. These receptors came from a human donor in good health, serving as a control.

The CDR3 sequence is CASSSSRPGQGRSYEQYF. The CDR3 DNA reads TGTGCCAGCAGCAGCAGCCGTCCGGGACAGGGACGCTCCTACGAGCAGTACTTC. This chain links TRBV12-3 or TRBV12-4 with TRBJ2-7; 9 nucleotides match TRBD1. This CDR3 contains 18 residues. The trim removed 6 bases at V and 0 bases at J, leaving 15 bases unmatched.

Many counts were recorded for this clonotype. Mismatch with germline at one junction end may stem from a read error. The chain's CDR3 is CAGSRTLGDGYTF. DNA of the CDR3: TGTGCCGGCAGCCGTACTCTCGGAGATGGCTACACCTTC. The chain has TRBV12-3 or TRBV12-4 and TRBJ1-2, with D hard to call. This CDR3 comprises 13 residues.

There are many counts of this clonotype. This chain connects TRBV6-5 to TRBJ1-1; 7 bases agree with TRBD1. CDR1 is MNHEY and CDR2 is SVGAGI in the germline V gene. Trimming took 5 bases from V and 3 from J; bases not matched to a gene: 9. This CDR3 has 15 residues. CDR3 sequence: CASSQAHRGYTEAFF. CDR3 DNA sequence: TGTGCCAGCAGTCAAGCGCACAGGGGATACACTGAAGCTTTCTTT.

The chain uses TRBV6-1 and TRBJ2-1, with D possibly being TRBD2 (5 bases). Trimming removed 6 bases from V and 6 bases from J, with 9 bases in between. Germline V CDR1 and CDR2: MNHNS, SASEGT. The CDR3 sequence is 12 residues long. DNA of the CDR3: TGTGCCAGCAGCGACTACTTCAATGAGCAGTTCTTC. Protein sequence: CASSDYFNEQFF.

The chain joins TRBV7-9 to TRBJ1-5; possibly TRBD1 for D (5 bases). CDR1 is SEHNR, CDR2 FQNEAQ, per germline (reference sequence). The germline V and J ends were trimmed by 5 bases and 16 bases, with 27 bases remaining between them. The CDR3 spans 15 residues. The CDR3 protein is CASSVGAGELLPLHF. The CDR3 region has the DNA TGTGCCAGCAGCGTCGGGGCTGGGGAATTGCTACCCCTCCATTTT.

The chain recombines TRBV9 with TRBJ2-4, with D perhaps matching TRBD1 (5 bases). CDR3 length: 13 amino acids. V lost 4 bases and J 14 bases, leaving 19 bases between the germline ends. Germline V gives CDR1 SGDLS, CDR2 YYNGEE. CDR3 in DNA: TGTGCCAGCAGCCTGGGGCCAAGTAGTACAGAGTACTTC. Encoded protein: CASSLGPSSTEYF.